The 11 T cell receptor beta chains in this list originate from one sample, sequenced in a study of T-cell reconstitution after alpha-beta-depleted transplantation in children. Unique molecular identifiers were incorporated during preparation of the TCRbeta library. A single record per CDR3 protein comes from TCRdb applying MiXCR to the PCR reads. The profile shows under 300,000 distinct CDR3 sequences, around a tenth of them singletons. This sample comprised peripheral blood, obtained 180 days after TCRalphabeta/CD19-depleted stem cell transplant. Every receptor here comes from a male patient aged 2 to 10 who had a stem cell transplant for chronic granulomatous disease, so the T cells may come from the graft donor.

Ten or more counts support this clonotype. The chain combines TRBV11-1 with TRBJ2-7; D is uncertain. Germline loops: CDR1 SGHAT, CDR2 FQDESV (reference sequence). This CDR3 region has 15 residues. V was pared by 4 bases and J by 2 bases, with 15 bases between. The CDR3 reads CASSSHDLPTYEQYF. DNA of the CDR3: TGTGCCAGCAGCTCCCATGACTTACCAACCTACGAGCAGTACTTC. The full variable domain, completed using reference TRBV11-1 and TRBJ2-7, is EAEVAQSPRYKITEKSQAVAFWCDPISGHATLYWYRQILGQGPELLVQFQDESVVDDSQLPKDRFSAERLKGVDSTLKIQPAELGDSAMYLCASSSHDLPTYEQYFGPGTRLTVT.

This clonotype was counted only a few times. The rearrangement links TRBV29-1 to TRBJ2-1; 9 bases line up with TRBD2. V shed 3 bases, J shed 6 bases, and the junction held 12 bases outside the gene matches. The germline gives CDR1 SQVTM, CDR2 ANQGSEA. This CDR3 comprises 16 residues. The CDR3 bases are TGCAGCGTTGAGGGGGCGGGGGGGGCTAAACTCAATGAGCAGTTCTTC. Translating gives CSVEGAGGAKLNEQFF.

This clonotype was detected ten times or more. This chain links TRBV7-2 with TRBJ2-3, with 7 bases that match TRBD2. This CDR3 spans 15 amino acids. The ends lost 1 base at V and 1 base at J; junction bases unmatched: 2. The germline V gene encodes CDR1 SGHTA and CDR2 FQGNSA. CDR3 coding DNA: TGTGCCAGCAGCTTAGGGGCGGGGGGCACAGATACGCAGTATTTT. This codes for CASSLGAGGTDTQYF.

This clonotype has ten or more counts. V usage is TRBV3-1 and J usage is TRBJ2-1; 13 bases fit TRBD2. The CDR3 sequence is 11 residues long. Germline values: CDR1 LGHDT, CDR2 YNNKEL (reference sequence). J was trimmed by 15 bases and V by 6 bases; bases with no gene match: 2. Written as DNA, the CDR3 is TGTGCCAGCAGACTAGCGGGGGGGCTGTTCTTC. Translating it yields CASRLAGGLFF.

This clonotype was seen repeatedly, ten times or more. The V gene is TRBV20-1, the J gene TRBJ2-5; weak D call: TRBD1 (5 bases). This CDR3 is built from 13 residues. Germline CDR1 is DFQATT and CDR2 is SNEGSKA (reference sequence). The ends were cut back, 0 bases at V and 5 bases at J, with 10 bases in the middle. Here the CDR3 DNA reads TGCAGTGCTAGAGAGGCCAGGGCGGAGACCCAGTACTTC. Translation: CSAREARAETQYF.

This clonotype has a count of ten or more. CDR3 coding DNA: TGCGCCAGCAGCGCGGGACTAGTACCCCTCGATGAGCAGTTCTTC. Its protein product is CASSAGLVPLDEQFF. The chain has TRBV5-1 and TRBJ2-1; TRBD2 agrees at 8 bases. The length of the CDR3 is 15 residues. The trim removed 4 bases at V and 8 bases at J, leaving 11 bases unmatched. Germline lookup yields CDR1 SGHRS and CDR2 YFSETQ.

This clonotype was seen more than once but under ten times. The chain recombines TRBV18 with TRBJ1-2; TRBD1 might be the D (6 bases). Trimming removed 3 bases from V and 7 bases from J, with 12 bases in between. CDR1 is KGHSH and CDR2 is LQKENI in the germline V gene. The CDR3 is 13 amino acids. The CDR3 reads CASSPGRGAGYTF. CDR3 nucleotides: TGTGCCAGCTCACCGGGTAGGGGGGCTGGCTACACCTTC.

This clonotype was counted at least ten times. The gene calls are TRBV29-1 and TRBJ2-1; no firm D call. This CDR3 spans 11 amino acids. Trimming left V 8 bases short and J 7 bases short, with 12 bases between. Germline CDR1 SQVTM, CDR2 ANQGSEA. The CDR3 DNA sequence: TGCAGCTACCGACCGGAGAATGAGCAGTTCTTC. This translates into CSYRPENEQFF.

Notes on this clonotype: A much bigger clone sits one base away, suggesting this may be a read error. The chain joins TRBV15 to TRBJ2-1; 7 positions agree with TRBD2. The CDR3 is made up of 15 amino acids. Germline CDR1 and CDR2: LNHNV and YYDKDF (reference sequence). DNA for the CDR3: TGTGCCACCAGCAGAGACGGGGGGACCTACGATGAGCAGTTCTTC. It specifies CATSRDGGTYDEQFF.

Ten or more counts support this clonotype. V and J are TRBV5-1 and TRBJ2-2; a weak D match, TRBD2 (5 bases). Trimming shortened V by 0 bases and J by 6 bases, and 15 bases separated the two germline ends. This CDR3 spans 16 amino acids. Germline CDR1 is SGHRS and CDR2 is YFSETQ. DNA for the CDR3: TGCGCCAGCAGCTTGGCCTCGGGGTCCTGGGCCGGGGAGCTGTTTTTT. Translating gives CASSLASGSWAGELFF. The variable domain in full, completed from reference TRBV5-1 and TRBJ2-2, reads KAGVTQTPRYLIKTRGQQVTLSCSPISGHRSVSWYQQTPGQGLQFLFEYFSETQRNKGNFPGRFSGRQFSNSRSEMNVSTLELGDSALYLCASSLASGSWAGELFFGEGSRLTVL.

V gene TRBV30 combines with J gene TRBJ2-7; no clear D. Trimming removed 0 bases from V and 3 bases from J, with 12 bases in between. Germline V gene lookup returns CDR1 GTSNPN and CDR2 SVGIG (reference sequence). This CDR3 is built from 14 residues. CDR3 sequence reads: CAWSVPGPYYEQYF. In nucleotides, the CDR3 is TGTGCCTGGAGTGTACCTGGGCCGTACTACGAGCAGTACTTC.